A selection of T cell receptor beta chains follows, all from one sample in a study of control samples from healthy donors and cancer patients. The data were produced by immunoSEQ multiplex PCR, yet TCRdb's version contains in-frame clones alone and is incomplete. The table lists 90,000 to 100,000 clones, roughly three quarters of them singletons. The sequencing sample was made of blood. The receptor set was obtained from a woman aged 25-40 years in good health. CDR3s include the opening cysteine and the closing phenylalanine or tryptophan. D genes are given only for firm matches. The size entry is marked missing in some rows and otherwise reads once, few, many or a size class.

>TRBV27|NA|TRBJ2-7|NA
CASSLEPGASYEQYF
TGTGCCAGCAGTTTGGAACCAGGGGCTTCCTACGAGCAGTACTTC
>TRBV6-5|few|TRBJ1-3|NA
CASRAGAGNTIYF
TGTGCCAGCAGGGCAGGGGCTGGAAACACCATATATTTT
>TRBV19|NA|TRBJ2-7|TRBD1
CASRAQVQGAHEQYF
TGTGCCAGTAGGGCGCAGGTACAGGGGGCTCACGAGCAGTACTTC
>TRBV5-1|NA|TRBJ2-1|NA
CASSWTEYNEQFF
TGCGCCAGCAGCTGGACAGAATACAATGAGCAGTTCTTC
>TRBV10-3|NA|TRBJ2-3|TRBD2
CAISGEGTADTQYF
TGTGCCATCAGTGGGGAGGGGACCGCGGATACGCAGTATTTT
>TRBV11-3|NA|TRBJ2-7|NA
CASSLSIGEQYF
TGTGCCAGCAGCTTATCAATCGGCGAGCAGTACTTC
>TRBV11-2|NA|TRBJ1-2|NA
CASSLGNYGYTF
TGTGCCAGCAGCTTAGGAAACTATGGCTACACCTTC
>TRBV9|few|TRBJ2-1|NA
CASSVADRGVGDNEQFF
TGTGCCAGCAGCGTAGCTGATCGCGGGGTGGGGGACAATGAGCAGTTCTTC
>TRBV5-1|NA|TRBJ2-3|NA
CASSLLAGGDTQYF
TGCGCCAGCAGCTTGTTGGCAGGGGGGGATACGCAGTATTTT
>TRBV7-2|NA|TRBJ1-6|NA
CASSLEGSYNSPLHF
TGTGCCAGCAGCTTAGAGGGTTCCTATAATTCACCCCTCCACTTT
>TRBV15|NA|TRBJ1-4|NA
CATSRAREKLFF
TGTGCCACCAGCAGAGCACGCGAAAAACTGTTTTTT
>TRBV9|NA|TRBJ1-1|NA
CASSATSGRTTEAFF
TGTGCCAGCAGCGCAACGTCAGGGCGTACCACTGAAGCTTTCTTT
>TRBV5-6|NA|TRBJ2-2|NA
CASSFWVPGVTGELFF
TGTGCCAGCAGCTTCTGGGTGCCAGGGGTCACCGGGGAGCTGTTTTTT
>TRBV4-3|NA|TRBJ2-7|NA
CASSQGLGSHGEQYF
TGCGCCAGCAGCCAAGGTTTAGGGTCGCATGGCGAGCAGTACTTC
>TRBV7-9|NA|TRBJ2-2|TRBD1
CASIQGALSIRPNTGELFF
TGTGCCAGTATACAGGGGGCCCTTAGTATCAGACCGAACACCGGGGAGCTGTTTTTT
>TRBV9|few|TRBJ1-1|NA
CASSSQDVNTEAFF
TGTGCCAGCAGCTCCCAAGACGTGAACACTGAAGCTTTCTTT
>TRBV19|NA|TRBJ2-5|NA
CATARVSGETQYF
TGTGCCACTGCGCGGGTGAGTGGAGAGACCCAGTACTTC
>TRBV30|once|TRBJ1-2|TRBD1
CAFTWSRTGWANYGYTF
TGTGCCTTCACCTGGAGCAGGACAGGGTGGGCCAACTATGGCTACACCTTC
>TRBV7-3|NA|TRBJ1-2|NA
CASRPSPGPTGESGYTF
TGTGCCAGCAGACCAAGCCCCGGACCGACAGGAGAAAGTGGCTACACCTTC
>TRBV9|NA|TRBJ2-3|TRBD2
CASSLRTSGGKDTQYF
TGTGCCAGCAGCCTCCGGACTAGCGGGGGCAAAGATACGCAGTATTTT
>TRBV9|once|TRBJ2-2|NA
CASSARGAKTGELFF
TGTGCCAGCAGCGCTCGGGGGGCAAAAACCGGGGAGCTGTTTTTT
>TRBV5-1|few|TRBJ2-3|NA
CASSLVRDTDTQYF
TGCGCCAGCAGCTTGGTTCGGGATACAGATACGCAGTATTTT
>TRBV29-1|NA|TRBJ1-2|NA
CSVEEKNGYTF
TGCAGCGTTGAAGAGAAGAATGGCTACACCTTC
>TRBV11-2|few|TRBJ1-2|NA
CASSLVPGQPYGYTF
TGTGCCAGCAGCTTAGTCCCAGGACAGCCCTATGGCTACACCTTC
>TRBV29-1|NA|TRBJ2-7|TRBD1
CSVVTRDRSYEQYF
TGCAGCGTTGTTACCCGGGACAGGTCCTACGAGCAGTACTTC
>TRBV6-2/TRBV6-3|NA|TRBJ1-1|NA
CASSYPGTREAFF
TGTGCCAGCAGTTACCCCGGGACCCGTGAAGCTTTCTTT
>TRBV5-1|NA|TRBJ1-5|NA
CAPKVGPNQPQHF
TGCGCCCCCAAGGTAGGGCCCAATCAGCCCCAGCATTTT
>TRBV30|once|TRBJ1-2|NA
CAWSVEGREGYTF
TGTGCCTGGAGTGTAGAGGGGCGCGAAGGCTACACCTTC
>TRBV6-1|NA|TRBJ1-2|TRBD1
CASSELPGQGMNYTF
TGTGCCAGCAGTGAGCTACCGGGACAGGGGATGAACTACACCTTC
>TRBV7-2|NA|TRBJ1-1|TRBD1
CASSHGQGDTEAFF
TGTGCCAGCAGCCACGGACAGGGAGACACTGAAGCTTTCTTT
>TRBV7-2|NA|TRBJ2-7|NA
CASSLTSYEQYF
TGTGCCAGCAGCTTGACTAGCTACGAGCAGTACTTC
>TRBV19|medium-sized|TRBJ2-1|NA
CASSIGTVWAGKGVIQDEQFF
TGTGCCAGTAGTATCGGAACTGTATGGGCAGGGAAGGGAGTGATACAAGATGAGCAGTTCTTC
>TRBV13|NA|TRBJ2-1|TRBD1
CASSLVLLGQGFNEQFF
TGTGCCAGCAGCTTAGTTCTATTAGGACAGGGGTTTAATGAGCAGTTCTTC
>TRBV19|NA|TRBJ2-5|NA
CASSIGQQETQYF
TGTGCCAGTAGTATAGGGCAGCAAGAGACCCAGTACTTC
>TRBV2|NA|TRBJ2-7|NA
CASSVGQGGYEQYF
TGTGCCAGCAGTGTCGGCCAAGGGGGGTACGAGCAGTACTTC
>TRBV30|NA|TRBJ2-7|NA
CAHDRGYEQYF
TGTGCCCATGACCGGGGATACGAGCAGTACTTC
>TRBV18|NA|TRBJ1-4|NA
CASSRQAWGEKLFF
TGTGCCAGCTCACGACAGGCCTGGGGTGAAAAACTGTTTTTT